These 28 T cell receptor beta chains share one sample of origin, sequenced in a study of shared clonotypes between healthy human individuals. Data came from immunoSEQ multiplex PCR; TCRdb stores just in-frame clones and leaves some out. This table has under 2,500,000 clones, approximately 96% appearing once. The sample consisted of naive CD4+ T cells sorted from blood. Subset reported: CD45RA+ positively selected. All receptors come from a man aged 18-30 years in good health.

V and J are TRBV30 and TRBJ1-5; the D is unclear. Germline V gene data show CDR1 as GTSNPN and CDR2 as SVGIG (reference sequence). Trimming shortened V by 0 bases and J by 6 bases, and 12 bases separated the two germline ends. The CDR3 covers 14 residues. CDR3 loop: CAWSVPTASQPQHF. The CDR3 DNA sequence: TGTGCCTGGAGTGTACCAACAGCCAGTCAGCCCCAGCATTTT.

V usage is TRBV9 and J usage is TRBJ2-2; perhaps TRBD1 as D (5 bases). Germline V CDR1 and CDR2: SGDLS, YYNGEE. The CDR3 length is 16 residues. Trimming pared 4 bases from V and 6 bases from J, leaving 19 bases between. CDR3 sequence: CASSYLPVGVAGELFF. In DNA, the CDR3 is TGTGCCAGCAGCTACCTCCCCGTAGGGGTGGCCGGGGAGCTGTTTTTT.

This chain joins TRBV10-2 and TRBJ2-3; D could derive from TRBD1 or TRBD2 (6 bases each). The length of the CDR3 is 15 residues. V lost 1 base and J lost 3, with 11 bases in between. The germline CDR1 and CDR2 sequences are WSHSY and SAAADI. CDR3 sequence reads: CASSELQGGTDTQYF. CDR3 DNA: TGCGCCAGCAGTGAGTTACAGGGAGGAACAGATACGCAGTATTTT.

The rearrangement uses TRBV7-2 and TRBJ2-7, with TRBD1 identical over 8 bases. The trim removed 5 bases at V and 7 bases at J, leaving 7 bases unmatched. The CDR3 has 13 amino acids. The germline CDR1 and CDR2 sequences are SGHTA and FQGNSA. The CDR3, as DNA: TGTGCCAGCAGCCCCCAGGGGGCGGGGGAGCAGTACTTC. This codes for CASSPQGAGEQYF.

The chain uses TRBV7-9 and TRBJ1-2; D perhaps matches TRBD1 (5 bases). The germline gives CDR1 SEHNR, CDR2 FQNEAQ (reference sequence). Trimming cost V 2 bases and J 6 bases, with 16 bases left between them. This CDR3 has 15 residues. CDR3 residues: CASSLQGREVDGYTF. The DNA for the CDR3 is TGTGCCAGCAGCTTACAGGGCAGGGAGGTGGATGGCTACACCTTC.

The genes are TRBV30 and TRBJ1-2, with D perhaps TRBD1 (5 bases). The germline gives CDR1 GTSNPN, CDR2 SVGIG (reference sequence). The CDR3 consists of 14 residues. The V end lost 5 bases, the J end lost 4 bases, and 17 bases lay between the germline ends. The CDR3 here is CAWVQYSGGYGYTF. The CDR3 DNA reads TGTGCCTGGGTCCAATACAGTGGGGGCTATGGCTACACCTTC.

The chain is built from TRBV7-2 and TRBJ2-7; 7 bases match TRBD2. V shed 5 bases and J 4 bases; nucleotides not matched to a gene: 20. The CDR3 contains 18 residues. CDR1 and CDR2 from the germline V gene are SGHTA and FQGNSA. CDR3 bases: TGTGCCAGCAGCCCCTCCGGGACTACCGCATACGTTGCTTACGAGCAGTACTTC. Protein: CASSPSGTTAYVAYEQYF.

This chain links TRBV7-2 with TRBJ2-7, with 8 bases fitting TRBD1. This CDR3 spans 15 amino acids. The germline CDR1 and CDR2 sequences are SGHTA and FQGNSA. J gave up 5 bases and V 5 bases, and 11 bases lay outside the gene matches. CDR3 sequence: CASSTVWTGNHEQYF. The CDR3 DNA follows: TGTGCCAGCAGCACAGTCTGGACAGGGAACCACGAGCAGTACTTC.

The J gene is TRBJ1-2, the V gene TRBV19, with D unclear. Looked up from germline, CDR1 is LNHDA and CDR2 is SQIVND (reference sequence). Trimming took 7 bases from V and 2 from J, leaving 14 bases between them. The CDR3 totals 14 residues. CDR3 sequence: CASIAVSGNYGYTF. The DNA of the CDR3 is TGTGCCAGTATTGCAGTCTCAGGCAACTATGGCTACACCTTC.

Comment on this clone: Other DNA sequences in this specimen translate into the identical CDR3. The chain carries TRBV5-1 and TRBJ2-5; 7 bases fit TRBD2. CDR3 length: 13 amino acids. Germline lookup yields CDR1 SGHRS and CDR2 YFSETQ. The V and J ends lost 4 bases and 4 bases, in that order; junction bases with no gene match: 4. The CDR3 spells CASSTGLGETQYF. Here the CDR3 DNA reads TGCGCCAGCAGCACCGGACTAGGAGAGACCCAGTACTTC.

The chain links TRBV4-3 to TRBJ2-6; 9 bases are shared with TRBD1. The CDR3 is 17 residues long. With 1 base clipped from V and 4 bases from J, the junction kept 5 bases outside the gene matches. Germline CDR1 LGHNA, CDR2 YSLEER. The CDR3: CASSQVQGASGANVLTF. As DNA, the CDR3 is TGCGCCAGCAGCCAAGTACAGGGGGCGTCGGGGGCCAACGTCCTGACTTTC.

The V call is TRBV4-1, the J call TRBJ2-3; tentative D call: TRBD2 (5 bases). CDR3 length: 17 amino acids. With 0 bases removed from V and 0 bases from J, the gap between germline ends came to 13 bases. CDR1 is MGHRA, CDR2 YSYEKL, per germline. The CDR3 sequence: CASSQDIRTLSTDTQYF. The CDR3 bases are TGCGCCAGCAGCCAAGATATAAGGACTTTAAGCACAGATACGCAGTATTTT.

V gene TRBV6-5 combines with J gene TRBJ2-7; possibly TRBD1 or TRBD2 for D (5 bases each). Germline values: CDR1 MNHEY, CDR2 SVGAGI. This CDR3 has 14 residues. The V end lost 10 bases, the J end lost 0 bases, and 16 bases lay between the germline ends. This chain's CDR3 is CATNRWTLSYEQYF. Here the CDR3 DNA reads TGTGCCACCAACAGGTGGACTCTCTCCTACGAGCAGTACTTC.

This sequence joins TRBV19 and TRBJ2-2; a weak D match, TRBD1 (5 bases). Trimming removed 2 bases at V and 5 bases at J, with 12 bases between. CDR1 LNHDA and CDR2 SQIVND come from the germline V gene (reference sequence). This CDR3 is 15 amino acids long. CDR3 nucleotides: TGTGCCAGTAGTATACGGTTAGGGGCGACCGGGGAGCTGTTTTTT. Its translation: CASSIRLGATGELFF.

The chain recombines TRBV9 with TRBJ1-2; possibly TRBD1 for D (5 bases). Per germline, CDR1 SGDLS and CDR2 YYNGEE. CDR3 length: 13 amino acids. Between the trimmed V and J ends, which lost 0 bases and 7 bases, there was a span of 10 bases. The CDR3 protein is CASSVDQGRGYTF. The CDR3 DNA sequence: TGTGCCAGCAGCGTAGACCAGGGTCGTGGCTACACCTTC.

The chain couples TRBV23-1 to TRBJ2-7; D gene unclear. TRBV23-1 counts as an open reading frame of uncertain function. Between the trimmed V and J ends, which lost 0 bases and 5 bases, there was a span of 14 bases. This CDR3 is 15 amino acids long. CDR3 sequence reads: CASSQSVTESHEQYF. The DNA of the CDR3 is TGCGCCAGCAGTCAATCCGTTACAGAGTCCCACGAGCAGTACTTC.

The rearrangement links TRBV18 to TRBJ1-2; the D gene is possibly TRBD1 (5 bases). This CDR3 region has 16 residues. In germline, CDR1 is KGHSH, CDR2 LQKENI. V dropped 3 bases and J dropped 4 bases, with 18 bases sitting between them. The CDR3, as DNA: TGTGCCAGCTCACCTCAAAAGGGGATTCCCTCCTATGGCTACACCTTC. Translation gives CASSPQKGIPSYGYTF.

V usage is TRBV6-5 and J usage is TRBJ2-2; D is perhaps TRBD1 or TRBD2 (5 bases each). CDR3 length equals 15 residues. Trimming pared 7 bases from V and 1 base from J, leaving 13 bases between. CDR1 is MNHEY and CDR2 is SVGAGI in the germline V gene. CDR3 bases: TGTGCCAGCAAAGGGACCGAAAAGAACACCGGGGAGCTGTTTTTT. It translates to CASKGTEKNTGELFF.

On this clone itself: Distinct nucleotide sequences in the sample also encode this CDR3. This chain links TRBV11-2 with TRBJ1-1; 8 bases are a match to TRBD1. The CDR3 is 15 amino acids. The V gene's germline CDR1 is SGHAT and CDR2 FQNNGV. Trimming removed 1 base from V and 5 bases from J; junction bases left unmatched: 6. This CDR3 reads CASSLGGQGRTEAFF. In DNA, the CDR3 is TGTGCCAGCAGCTTAGGAGGACAGGGAAGGACTGAAGCTTTCTTT.

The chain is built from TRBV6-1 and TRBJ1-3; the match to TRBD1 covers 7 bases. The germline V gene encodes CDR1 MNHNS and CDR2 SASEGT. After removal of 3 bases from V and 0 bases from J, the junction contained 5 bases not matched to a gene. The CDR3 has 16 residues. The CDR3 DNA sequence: TGTGCCAGCAGTGACTGGGGACAGAACTCTGGAAACACCATATATTTT. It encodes CASSDWGQNSGNTIYF.

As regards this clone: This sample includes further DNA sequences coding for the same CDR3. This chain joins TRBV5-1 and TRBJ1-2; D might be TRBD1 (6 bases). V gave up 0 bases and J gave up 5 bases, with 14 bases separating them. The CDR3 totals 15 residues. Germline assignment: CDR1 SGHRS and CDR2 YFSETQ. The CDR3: CASSLEGGVGYGYTF. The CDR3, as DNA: TGCGCCAGCAGCTTGGAAGGGGGAGTAGGGTATGGCTACACCTTC.

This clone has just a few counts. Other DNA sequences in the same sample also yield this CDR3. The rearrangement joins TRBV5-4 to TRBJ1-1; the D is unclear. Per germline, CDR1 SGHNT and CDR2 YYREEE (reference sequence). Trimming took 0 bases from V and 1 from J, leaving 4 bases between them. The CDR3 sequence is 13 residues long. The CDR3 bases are TGTGCCAGCAGCTTGGAGTGGAACACTGAAGCTTTCTTT. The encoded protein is CASSLEWNTEAFF.

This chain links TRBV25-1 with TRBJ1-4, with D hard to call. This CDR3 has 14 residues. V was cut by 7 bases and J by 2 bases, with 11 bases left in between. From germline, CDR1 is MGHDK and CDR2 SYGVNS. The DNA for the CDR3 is TGTGCCAGCACCCCCTCGGTGACTAATGAAAAACTGTTTTTT. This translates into CASTPSVTNEKLFF.

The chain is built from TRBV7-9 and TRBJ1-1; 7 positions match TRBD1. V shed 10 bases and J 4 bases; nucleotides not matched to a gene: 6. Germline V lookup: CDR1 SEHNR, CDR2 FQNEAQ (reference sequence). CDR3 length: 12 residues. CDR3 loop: CATGDSFTEAFF. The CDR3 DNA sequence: TGTGCCACCGGGGACAGTTTCACTGAAGCTTTCTTT.

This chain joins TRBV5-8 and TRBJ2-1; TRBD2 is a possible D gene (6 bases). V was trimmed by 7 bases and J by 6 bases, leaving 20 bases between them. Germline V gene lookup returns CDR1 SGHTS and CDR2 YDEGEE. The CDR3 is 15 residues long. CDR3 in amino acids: CASLAGPPLFNEQFF. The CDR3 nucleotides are TGTGCCAGCCTCGCGGGGCCACCATTATTCAATGAGCAGTTCTTC. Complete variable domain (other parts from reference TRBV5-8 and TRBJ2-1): EAGVTQSPTHLIKTRGQQATLRCSPISGHTSVYWYQQALGLGLQFLLWYDEGEERNRGNFPPRFSGRQFPNYSSELNVNALELEDSALYLCASLAGPPLFNEQFFGPGTRLTVL.

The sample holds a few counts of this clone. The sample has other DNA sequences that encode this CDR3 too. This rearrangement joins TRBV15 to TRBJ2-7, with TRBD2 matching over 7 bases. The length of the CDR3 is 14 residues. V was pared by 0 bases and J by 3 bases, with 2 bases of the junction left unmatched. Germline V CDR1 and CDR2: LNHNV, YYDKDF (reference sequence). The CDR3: CATSRDPGGYEQYF. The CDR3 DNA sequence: TGTGCCACCAGCAGAGATCCGGGGGGCTACGAGCAGTACTTC.

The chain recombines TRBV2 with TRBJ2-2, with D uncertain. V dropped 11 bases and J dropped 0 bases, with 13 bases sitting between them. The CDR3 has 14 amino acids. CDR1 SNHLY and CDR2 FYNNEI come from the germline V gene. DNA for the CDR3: TGTGCCTTAAGGACGGGCGCGAACACCGGGGAGCTGTTTTTT. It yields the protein CALRTGANTGELFF.

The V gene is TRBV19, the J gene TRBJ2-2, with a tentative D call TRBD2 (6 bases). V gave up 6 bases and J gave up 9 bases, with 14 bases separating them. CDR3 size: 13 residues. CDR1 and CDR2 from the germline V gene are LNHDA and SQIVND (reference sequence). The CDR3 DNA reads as TGTGCCAGTAGAGGCTCGGGGGTCCGGGAGCTGTTTTTT. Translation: CASRGSGVRELFF.